Listed below are T cell receptor beta chains from one sample, sequenced in a study of T-cell reconstitution after alpha-beta-depleted transplantation in children. MiXCR, applied by TCRdb to the PCR reads, yields one record per CDR3 protein. Of 500,000 or so distinct CDR3 sequences in the sample, roughly 11% were seen once. Sample: PBMCs, mostly from graft donor cells, taken 180 days after TCRalphabeta/CD19-depleted stem cell transplant. The receptors derive from a female patient aged 2-9 years who had a stem cell transplant for aplastic anemia, so the T cells may come from the graft donor. CDR3s include the opening cysteine and the closing phenylalanine or tryptophan. Each record gives: V gene, clone size, D gene, J gene, CDR3 protein, CDR3 DNA. A D gene is named only where the DNA matches it firmly. Some rows have no size entry. The others give once, few or many, or a class for an expanded clone.

TRBV10-3	.	.	TRBJ2-1	CAVTAGKGIGEQFF	TGTGCCGTTACCGCCGGGAAGGGGATTGGCGAGCAGTTCTTC
TRBV12-3/TRBV12-4	.	TRBD2	TRBJ2-2	CASSTGLAGGELFF	TGTGCCAGCAGTACGGGACTAGCAGGCGGGGAGCTGTTTTTT
TRBV5-1	.	.	TRBJ2-7	CASSKVDRSYEQYF	TGCGCCAGCAGCAAGGTAGACAGGTCCTACGAGCAGTACTTC
TRBV7-7	few	TRBD2	TRBJ2-2	CASSQLAGGSTGELFF	TGTGCCAGCAGCCAGCTAGCGGGAGGAAGCACCGGGGAGCTGTTTTTT
TRBV5-1	.	TRBD2	TRBJ2-2	CASQSGSSGELFF	TGCGCCAGCCAAAGCGGGAGTTCTGGGGAGCTGTTTTTT
TRBV7-8	once	.	TRBJ2-5	CASSLVGAYQETQYF	TGTGCCAGCAGCTTAGTGGGGGCATACCAAGAGACCCAGTACTTC
TRBV12-3/TRBV12-4	many	TRBD1	TRBJ2-1	CASRTGVSGGNEQFF	TGTGCCAGCAGAACCGGGGTCTCAGGGGGCAATGAGCAGTTCTTC
TRBV20-1	many	.	TRBJ2-1	CSAGEAYNEQFF	TGCAGTGCGGGAGAAGCCTACAATGAGCAGTTCTTC
TRBV5-1	many	.	TRBJ2-7	CASSLVTGKSEQYF	TGCGCCAGCAGCTTGGTCACAGGGAAATCCGAGCAGTACTTC
TRBV6-2/TRBV6-3	.	.	TRBJ2-1	CASSLFPSEQFF	TGTGCCAGCAGTTTGTTCCCCAGTGAGCAGTTCTTC
TRBV19	.	.	TRBJ1-5	CASSIIYSNQPQHF	TGTGCCAGTAGTATCATCTATAGCAATCAGCCCCAGCATTTT
TRBV20-1	.	TRBD2	TRBJ2-1	CSARDLAGALYNEQFF	TGCAGTGCTAGAGATCTAGCGGGAGCCCTATACAATGAGCAGTTCTTC
TRBV28	.	TRBD2	TRBJ2-3	CASSLSHGGGSTDTQYF	TGTGCCAGCAGTTTATCCCACGGGGGGGGAAGCACAGATACGCAGTATTTT
TRBV20-1	.	TRBD2	TRBJ2-1	CSAHTWTSGAYEQFF	TGCAGTGCTCACACGTGGACTAGCGGGGCCTATGAGCAGTTCTTC
TRBV7-9	few	.	TRBJ1-2	CASSFEGGEGYTF	TGTGCCAGCAGCTTCGAAGGGGGTGAGGGCTACACCTTC
TRBV20-1	few	TRBD2	TRBJ2-1	CSARDSSGTSYNEQFF	TGCAGTGCTAGAGATTCTAGCGGGACATCCTACAATGAGCAGTTCTTC
TRBV20-1	few	TRBD2	TRBJ2-5	CSGLAGPQETQYF	TGCAGCGGACTAGCGGGACCTCAAGAGACCCAGTACTTC
TRBV5-1	.	.	TRBJ2-5	CASSYSGDQETQYF	TGCGCCAGCAGTTACTCAGGGGACCAAGAGACCCAGTACTTC
TRBV18	.	TRBD2	TRBJ2-1	CASSPLAGGGSNEQFF	TGTGCCAGCTCACCCTTAGCGGGAGGGGGTTCAAATGAGCAGTTCTTC
TRBV30	few	.	TRBJ2-7	CAWSVAGYTYEQYF	TGTGCCTGGAGTGTAGCAGGGTATACCTACGAGCAGTACTTC
TRBV7-2	.	TRBD2	TRBJ2-3	CASSGTSGFTDTQYF	TGTGCCAGCAGCGGGACTAGCGGGTTCACAGATACGCAGTATTTT
TRBV5-1	many	.	TRBJ2-1	CASSLVVGTRNEQFF	TGCGCCAGCAGCTTGGTCGTGGGGACTCGTAATGAGCAGTTCTTC
TRBV28	.	.	TRBJ2-1	CASSLVSIGTEQFF	TGTGCCAGCAGTTTGGTAAGCATAGGGACAGAGCAGTTCTTC
TRBV7-2	many	.	TRBJ2-3	CASSPLTGRDTQYF	TGTGCCAGCAGCCCCCTCACGGGGAGAGATACGCAGTATTTT
TRBV7-6	.	TRBD2	TRBJ2-2	CASPPAGVTGELFF	TGTGCCAGCCCTCCAGCGGGAGTCACCGGGGAGCTGTTTTTT
TRBV23-1	few	.	TRBJ2-1	CASRKESSGVTMKQFF	TGCGCCAGCCGTAAAGAGTCGTCAGGGGTTACAATGAAGCAGTTCTTC
TRBV25-1	few	.	TRBJ2-2	CASPISVHGELFF	TGTGCCAGCCCTATCTCGGTTCACGGGGAGCTGTTTTTT
TRBV20-1	.	.	TRBJ2-7	CSARSVDREKAGRIYEQYF	TGCAGCGCGCGATCCGTGGACAGGGAAAAAGCGGGAAGAATTTACGAGCAGTACTTC
TRBV6-5	many	.	TRBJ1-4	CASSYSVATNEKLFF	TGTGCCAGCAGTTACTCCGTTGCAACTAATGAAAAACTGTTTTTT
TRBV11-2	.	.	TRBJ2-7	CASSPRPGTEDYEQYF	TGTGCCAGCAGCCCCCGGCCCGGGACGGAAGATTACGAGCAGTACTTC
TRBV28	few	.	TRBJ1-4	CATSGGFEEKLFF	TGTGCCACCTCGGGGGGATTTGAGGAAAAACTGTTTTTT
TRBV10-3	many	TRBD2	TRBJ2-3	CAITGLATDTQYF	TGTGCCATCACCGGACTAGCGACCGATACGCAGTATTTT
TRBV25-1	.	.	TRBJ2-1	CASTPPLGNYEQFF	TGTGCCAGCACTCCCCCACTAGGAAACTATGAGCAGTTCTTC
TRBV20-1	.	.	TRBJ1-5	CSASGSGTVYSNQPQHF	TGCAGTGCTAGTGGATCCGGGACGGTTTATAGCAATCAGCCCCAGCATTTT
TRBV3-1	.	TRBD1	TRBJ1-5	CASTQDFPQGGNQPQHF	TGTGCCAGCACCCAAGATTTTCCACAGGGGGGAAATCAGCCCCAGCATTTT
TRBV30	.	TRBD2	TRBJ2-2	CAWRPLAGLFF	TGTGCCTGGAGGCCCCTAGCGGGGCTGTTTTTT
TRBV25-1	many	.	TRBJ2-1	CASSEGSGYNEQFF	TGTGCCAGCAGTGAAGGAAGCGGATACAATGAGCAGTTCTTC
TRBV20-1	many	TRBD2	TRBJ2-1	CSASVSGRVNEQFF	TGCAGTGCTAGCGTGAGCGGGAGGGTCAATGAGCAGTTCTTC
TRBV21-1	.	.	TRBJ1-1	CASSKIPQAFF	TGTGCCAGCAGCAAGATCCCCCAAGCTTTCTTT
TRBV20-1	.	.	TRBJ1-5	CSARPDSNQPQHF	TGCAGTGCTAGGCCCGATAGCAATCAGCCCCAGCATTTT
TRBV25-1	once	.	TRBJ2-1	CASSEFSGDEDEQFF	TGTGCCAGCAGTGAGTTTAGCGGCGATGAGGATGAGCAGTTCTTC
TRBV5-1	.	TRBD1	TRBJ2-3	CASSLRTGGEADTQYF	TGCGCCAGCAGCTTAAGGACAGGGGGCGAGGCAGATACGCAGTATTTT
TRBV19	few	.	TRBJ1-1	CASSISTGSVTEAFF	TGTGCCAGTAGTATCTCTACAGGTTCGGTCACTGAAGCTTTCTTT
TRBV24-1	.	TRBD1	TRBJ2-1	CATSAEGAGKNEQFF	TGTGCCACCAGTGCAGAGGGGGCCGGTAAAAATGAGCAGTTCTTC
TRBV12-3/TRBV12-4	many	.	TRBJ2-2	CASSFKPGELFF	TGTGCCAGCAGTTTTAAACCCGGGGAGCTGTTTTTT
TRBV5-1	few	.	TRBJ1-1	CASSLSLQGNTEAFF	TGCGCCAGCAGCTTATCCCTTCAGGGGAACACTGAAGCTTTCTTT
TRBV28	.	.	TRBJ2-2	CASSFRPVSGELFF	TGTGCCAGCAGTTTTCGTCCCGTATCCGGGGAGCTGTTTTTT
TRBV5-1	.	.	TRBJ1-2	CASSLGDINYGYTF	TGCGCCAGCAGCTTGGGGGACATAAACTATGGCTACACCTTC
TRBV7-9	few	TRBD2	TRBJ2-1	CASSLVPGLAVYNEQFF	TGTGCCAGCAGCTTAGTCCCTGGTCTAGCGGTCTACAATGAGCAGTTCTTC
TRBV7-2	many	.	TRBJ2-5	CASSSRGDRQETQYF	TGTGCCAGCAGCTCGCGGGGCGACCGACAAGAGACCCAGTACTTC
TRBV12-3/TRBV12-4	few	.	TRBJ2-3	CASSSQAETRTDTQYF	TGTGCCAGCAGTTCCCAAGCGGAAACCCGCACAGATACGCAGTATTTT
TRBV12-3/TRBV12-4	many	.	TRBJ2-3	CASSPSAPFTDTQYF	TGTGCCAGCAGTCCTTCCGCTCCCTTCACAGATACGCAGTATTTT
TRBV28	.	TRBD1	TRBJ1-5	CASRPRDSLSHSNQPQHF	TGTGCCAGCAGGCCGCGGGACAGTCTATCTCATAGCAATCAGCCCCAGCATTTT
TRBV19	few	.	TRBJ1-5	CASSIGGSQPQHF	TGTGCCAGTAGTATAGGGGGTAGTCAGCCCCAGCATTTT
TRBV20-1	few	.	TRBJ1-2	CSASPRDYGYTF	TGCAGTGCTAGCCCCAGGGACTATGGCTACACCTTC
TRBV12-3/TRBV12-4	.	TRBD2	TRBJ2-3	CASSPLAGVGADTQYF	TGTGCCAGCAGTCCCCTAGCGGGAGTGGGGGCAGATACGCAGTATTTT
TRBV12-3/TRBV12-4	many	.	TRBJ1-5	CASSLRTNQPQHF	TGTGCCAGCAGTTTACGAACTAATCAGCCCCAGCATTTT
TRBV21-1	few	.	TRBJ2-7	CASSHQKGTGFYEQYF	TGTGCCAGCAGCCACCAAAAAGGGACAGGGTTTTACGAGCAGTACTTC
TRBV28	many	.	TRBJ2-7	CASSSHYEQYF	TGTGCCAGCAGTTCTCACTACGAGCAGTACTTC
TRBV6-2/TRBV6-3	.	.	TRBJ2-6	CASSYTGNVLTF	TGTGCCAGCAGTTACACCGGTAACGTCCTGACTTTC